Sequencing of this T cell receptor beta chain was carried out in a study of a mutant IDH1 vaccine in newly diagnosed glioma. Study-wide context: Vaccine administration was initiated 4-6 weeks following radiotherapy alone, or with temozolomide cycles.

After removal of 0 bases from V and 10 bases from J, the junction contained 5 bases not matched to a gene. Germline assignment: CDR1 MNHEY and CDR2 SVGAGI. The CDR3 is 13 residues long. A few counts support this clone. Its antigen is as yet unknown. This sample's time point: week 47, end of study. The investigators gave 300 ug of mutant IDH1 20-mer peptide in each vaccine dose, together with topical imiquimod. In weeks 1, 3, 5, 7, 11, 15, 19 and 23, patients were vaccinated. The study enrolled donors with new WHO grade 3 or 4 IDH1-mutant, ATRX-lost astrocytomas. Assay: immunoSEQ multiplex PCR; the TCRdb copy retains only in-frame clones and omits some. The sample contains roughly 22,000 clones, 82% of which appear only once.

The input for sequencing was PBMCs, taken from a glioma patient whose treatment included an IDH1 peptide vaccine. The J gene is TRBJ1-1, the V gene TRBV6-5, with 7 bases lining up with TRBD1. This sequence originates from a man aged 40-50 years with glioma. Some clones in this sample may be carry-over from other donors' samples. As DNA, the CDR3 is TGTGCCAGCAGTTACTCCCGGACAGGTGGAGCTTTCTTT. Translated, it gives CASSYSRTGGAFF.